This TCR beta chain was captured by sequencing in a study of blood T cell repertoires in COVID-19. Study-level background: Material from acute and convalescent COVID-19 was sourced from the United States, Italy and Spain. T cells, B-cell-depleted T cells, or PBMCs provided the cDNA or gDNA that served as material.

In the original processing: Reference gene primers were amplified, and this amplification served to estimate nucleated cell counts. Here immunoSEQ multiplex PCR was the method, and the copy in TCRdb shows in-frame clones only, minus some. V and J calls and clone size follow that table, whereas D and trimming were derived from the DNA. The sample lists 60,000 to 85,000 clones; under 90% were seen once. The V gene's germline CDR1 is KGHDR and CDR2 SFDVKD. This CDR3 has 13 amino acids. V shed 5 bases, J shed 5 bases, and the junction held 3 bases outside the gene matches. The sequence was collected from an older man who had recovered from COVID-19. Sequenced sample: peripheral blood. The chain has TRBV24-1 and TRBJ1-1; TRBD1 matches at 8 bases. The CDR3 region has the DNA TGTGCCACCAGTGGACAGGGGAGAACTGAAGCTTTCTTT. It yields the protein CATSGQGRTEAFF.